This T cell receptor (beta chain) was profiled in a study of CD8+ T cells in alopecia areata. About this clone itself: Its antigen remains unknown.

Sequencing relied on a cDNA template that was reverse transcribed from extracted RNA. Clones were sequenced by immunoSEQ multiplex PCR, and TCRdb holds only the in-frame ones, with some missing. The sample contains some 170,000 clones, 58% of which appear only once. As to treatment: oral pan-JAK inhibitor, 5-10 mg twice daily. The germline V gene has CDR1 ENHRY and CDR2 SYGVKD. V lost 7 bases and J 4 bases, leaving 8 bases between the germline ends. This CDR3 is 11 amino acids long. Regarding the study as a whole: Relative to normal scalp, lesional scalp, especially alopecia totalis/universalis, showed higher clonality. Both scalp clonality and the expanded CD8+ clones among the top 100 showed a significant decrease with tofacitinib.

This sample comprised CD4+ T cells sorted from blood, obtained at roughly week 58, from a patient treated with tofacitinib. This clonotype was sampled from a human donor with alopecia areata. The V call is TRBV10-3, the J call TRBJ2-7; D not resolved. DNA for the CDR3: TGTGCCATCACTCTCAGGTACGAGCAGTACTTC. It encodes CAITLRYEQYF.